These 15 T cell receptor beta chains originate from one sample sequenced in a study of cytomegalovirus exposure and HLA in healthy donors. 60 Vbeta and 13 Jbeta primers were used in PCR. The assay was immunoSEQ multiplex PCR, and TCRdb's table has in-frame clones only and misses some. The sample holds some 200,000 clones, more than 85% seen once. Sequenced material: PBMCs. Receptors originate from a woman between 18 and 29 years old in good health and CMV-seronegative.

The chain recombines TRBV10-3 with TRBJ2-7; D is ambiguous. This CDR3 spans 15 amino acids. The V end lost 3 bases, the J end lost 5 bases, and 17 bases lay between the germline ends. CDR1 ENHRY and CDR2 SYGVKD come from the germline V gene. CDR3 protein: CAISERSTPRDEQYF. Here the CDR3 DNA reads TGTGCCATCAGTGAAAGAAGTACGCCTCGGGACGAGCAGTACTTC.

CDR3 protein: CASTRQGVADTQYF. The CDR3 nucleotides read TGTGCCAGTACGAGACAGGGGGTGGCAGATACGCAGTATTTT. The chain carries TRBV19 and TRBJ2-3, with 9 bases identical to TRBD1. The germline V gene has CDR1 LNHDA and CDR2 SQIVND (reference sequence). The V segment lost 7 bases and the J segment 4 bases; nucleotides outside the gene matches: 6. This CDR3 comprises 14 residues.

This rearrangement joins TRBV6-5 to TRBJ1-3; perhaps TRBD1 as D (5 bases). Deletions cut 2 bases from V and 3 bases from J, with 11 bases between. Germline CDR1 MNHEY, CDR2 SVGAGI. The CDR3 covers 15 residues. The CDR3 here is CASSYAGPGGNTIYF. The DNA of the CDR3 is TGTGCCAGCAGTTACGCGGGGCCGGGTGGAAACACCATATATTTT.

J is TRBJ2-1 and V is TRBV5-1, with a possible D match to TRBD1 (5 bases). V lost 0 bases, J lost 1 base, and 11 bases lay in between. The CDR3 loop spans 16 amino acids. Germline CDR1 reads SGHRS; CDR2 reads YFSETQ. CDR3 sequence: CASSLAPGPSYNEQFF. In DNA, the CDR3 is TGCGCCAGCAGCTTGGCTCCAGGGCCGTCCTACAATGAGCAGTTCTTC.

The V and J genes are TRBV6-5 and TRBJ1-2; 10 nucleotides align to TRBD1. Germline V gene lookup returns CDR1 MNHEY and CDR2 SVGAGI. V was clipped by 5 bases and J by 8 bases; unmatched bases: 8. This CDR3 comprises 14 residues. In nucleotides, the CDR3 is TGTGCCAGCAGTGCCGGGACAGGGGCGCGAGGCTACACCTTC. As protein: CASSAGTGARGYTF.

The V call is TRBV2, the J call TRBJ1-3; no firm D call. Germline values: CDR1 SNHLY, CDR2 FYNNEI. Trimming took 5 bases from V and 3 from J, leaving 5 bases between them. This CDR3 has 12 amino acids. The CDR3 sequence is CASSYSGNTIYF. The CDR3 DNA is TGTGCCAGCAGTTACAGTGGAAACACCATATATTTT.

The chain uses TRBV5-8 and TRBJ1-2; D is undetermined. CDR1 is SGHTS and CDR2 is YDEGEE in the germline V gene. The V and J ends lost 5 bases and 2 bases respectively, with 13 bases between them. CDR3 length equals 14 residues. CDR3 nucleotide sequence: TGTGCCAGCAGTTTACTCAGACTGAACTATGGCTACACCTTC. Protein sequence: CASSLLRLNYGYTF. Using reference TRBV5-8 and TRBJ1-2 for the parts outside the CDR3, the full variable domain is EAGVTQSPTHLIKTRGQQATLRCSPISGHTSVYWYQQALGLGLQFLLWYDEGEERNRGNFPPRFSGRQFPNYSSELNVNALELEDSALYLCASSLLRLNYGYTFGSGTRLTVV.

This clone came up once. The chain employs TRBV6-5 and TRBJ1-2, with a weak D call TRBD1 (5 bases). V was trimmed by 9 bases and J by 3 bases, leaving 14 bases between them. CDR1 is MNHEY, CDR2 SVGAGI, per germline. This CDR3 contains 13 residues. The CDR3 loop reads CASRMAGDYGYTF. As DNA, the CDR3 is TGTGCCAGTAGAATGGCGGGGGACTATGGCTACACCTTC.

CDR3 loop: CASSPDRGLTDTQYF. Here the CDR3 DNA reads TGTGCCAGCAGCCCAGACAGGGGGCTCACAGATACGCAGTATTTT. V and J are TRBV28 and TRBJ2-3; TRBD1 agrees at 10 bases. The CDR3 has 15 residues. CDR1 is MDHEN, CDR2 SYDVKM, per germline. Germline trimming cut 6 bases from V and 2 bases from J; bases unmatched to any gene: 5.

In nucleotides, the CDR3 is TGCGCCAGCAGCCAAGATTGGGCGGGAGCTCCCTACGAGCAGTACTTC. Translating it yields CASSQDWAGAPYEQYF. This chain connects TRBV4-3 to TRBJ2-7; 7 bases align to TRBD2. CDR3 size: 16 residues. The junction had 7 bases not matched to a gene; V was cut back by 0 bases and J by 2 bases. Germline assignment: CDR1 LGHNA and CDR2 YSLEER.

The chain links TRBV5-1 to TRBJ1-2; the D is unclear. Trimming shortened V by 1 base and J by 2 bases, and 6 bases separated the two germline ends. The germline V gene has CDR1 SGHRS and CDR2 YFSETQ. This CDR3 spans 13 amino acids. CDR3: CASSLSRNYGYTF. The CDR3 DNA sequence: TGCGCCAGCAGCTTGTCTAGGAACTATGGCTACACCTTC.

This clone was seen a single time. The chain joins TRBV19 to TRBJ2-5, with TRBD2 matching 12 bases. The V segment lost 7 bases and the J segment 5 bases; nucleotides outside the gene matches: 8. Looked up from germline, CDR1 is LNHDA and CDR2 is SQIVND (reference sequence). CDR3 size: 15 residues. The CDR3 reads CASNNAGTSGETQYF. CDR3 bases: TGTGCCAGTAACAACGCCGGGACTAGCGGGGAGACCCAGTACTTC.

This sequence joins TRBV5-1 and TRBJ2-2; D might be TRBD1 (6 bases). V dropped 5 bases and J dropped 5 bases, with 16 bases sitting between them. The CDR3 has 15 residues. CDR1 is SGHRS, CDR2 YFSETQ, per germline. The CDR3 is CASSFADRETGELFF. As DNA, the CDR3 is TGCGCCAGCAGTTTCGCGGACAGAGAAACCGGGGAGCTGTTTTTT.

The chain recombines TRBV7-2 with TRBJ1-5, with D possibly being TRBD1 (5 bases). Germline CDR1 and CDR2: SGHTA and FQGNSA. The CDR3 length is 16 residues. V gave up 0 bases and J gave up 3 bases, with 12 bases separating them. CDR3 in amino acids: CASSLAGVRVNQPQHF. For the CDR3, the DNA is TGTGCCAGCAGCTTAGCCGGTGTCAGGGTCAATCAGCCCCAGCATTTT.

The rearrangement uses TRBV30 and TRBJ2-7; 10 bases line up with TRBD2. The J segment lost 3 bases and the V segment lost 0 bases, leaving 5 bases of the junction unmatched. Germline V gives CDR1 GTSNPN, CDR2 SVGIG (reference sequence). The CDR3 has 15 residues. The CDR3 region is CAWSVKLAGFYEQYF. In DNA form, the CDR3 reads TGTGCCTGGAGTGTTAAACTAGCGGGGTTCTACGAGCAGTACTTC.